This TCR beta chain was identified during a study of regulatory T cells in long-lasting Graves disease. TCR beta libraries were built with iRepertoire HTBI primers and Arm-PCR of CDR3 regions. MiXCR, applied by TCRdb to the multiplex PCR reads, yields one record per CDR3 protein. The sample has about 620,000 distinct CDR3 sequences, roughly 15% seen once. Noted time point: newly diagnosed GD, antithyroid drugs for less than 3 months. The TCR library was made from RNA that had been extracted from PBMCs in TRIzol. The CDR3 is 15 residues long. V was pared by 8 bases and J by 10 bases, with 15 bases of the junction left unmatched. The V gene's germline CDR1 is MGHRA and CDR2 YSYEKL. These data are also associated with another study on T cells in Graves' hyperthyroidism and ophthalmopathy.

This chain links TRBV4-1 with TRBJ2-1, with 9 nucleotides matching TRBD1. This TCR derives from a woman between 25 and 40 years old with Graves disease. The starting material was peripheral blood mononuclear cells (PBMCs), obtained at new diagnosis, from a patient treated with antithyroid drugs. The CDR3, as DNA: TGCGCCAGCCTCCGATCCGGGACAGGGAATGGGGAGCAGTTCTTC. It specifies CASLRSGTGNGEQFF.